This record looks at one T cell receptor beta chain sequence and its context. CDR1 is SNHLY and CDR2 is FYNNEI in the germline V gene. The CDR3 runs 9 residues. V lost 5 bases to trimming and J lost 12 bases, with 8 bases between them. This specimen belongs to a study of read filtering for tumor transcriptome and immune sequencing. This library used approximately 390 ng RNA and molecular barcoded adaptors spanning alpha/delta and beta/gamma chains. TCRdb analysed the reads with MiXCR anew, one entry per CDR3 protein. The sample has approximately 140,000 distinct CDR3 sequences; approximately 13% are singletons.

This clonotype originated in a donor aged 40 or over with multiple myeloma. The V and J genes are TRBV2 and TRBJ2-7, with D tentatively TRBD2 (5 bases). Source material: a population of CD138-negative cells sorted from bone marrow. The CDR3 spells CASSIRGYF. The CDR3 DNA is TGTGCCAGCAGTATCCGGGGGTACTTC. Full variable domain (rest looked up from reference TRBV2 and TRBJ2-7): EPEVTQTPSHQVTQMGQEVILRCVPISNHLYFYWYRQILGQKVEFLVSFYNNEISEKSEIFDDQFSVERPDGSNFTLKIRSTKLEDSAMYFCASSIRGYFGPGTRLTVT.